The rows below give T cell receptor beta chains drawn from one sample of a study of T cell changes during pregnancy in multiple sclerosis. Generated by immunoSEQ multiplex PCR, the TCRdb table keeps only in-frame clones and is missing some. The sample holds around 41,000 clones; approximately 91% are singletons and the top ten take around 0.5%. The sample here was CD4+ T cells from peripheral blood mononuclear cells, taken in the third trimester of pregnancy. All receptors derive from a female donor in good health, enrolled as a control in a pregnancy study. Both conserved end residues are part of each CDR3. Each record gives: J gene, D gene, V gene, clone size, CDR3 DNA, CDR3 protein. The D gene is left open where the match is weak. Expanded clones get a size class; other rows say once, few or many, or leave the size out.

J gene: TRBJ2-1
D gene: TRBD1
V gene: TRBV7-9
clone size: once
CDR3 DNA: TGTGCCAGCAGCTTGGGACAGGGTGAGGCAGGGCTCTACAATGAGCAGTTCTTC
CDR3 protein: CASSLGQGEAGLYNEQFF

J gene: TRBJ1-2
D gene: .
V gene: TRBV10-3
clone size: .
CDR3 DNA: TGTGCCATCAGTGTAGTTGGCTACACCTTC
CDR3 protein: CAISVVGYTF

J gene: TRBJ2-1
D gene: TRBD1
V gene: TRBV7-9
clone size: .
CDR3 DNA: TGTGCCAGCAGCCTACAGGGGGCGTCTAGCGGTGAGCAGTTCTTC
CDR3 protein: CASSLQGASSGEQFF

J gene: TRBJ1-5
D gene: .
V gene: TRBV5-8
clone size: .
CDR3 DNA: TGTGCCAGCAGCTTGGAAGAGGGTAGCAATCAGCCCCAGCATTTT
CDR3 protein: CASSLEEGSNQPQHF

J gene: TRBJ2-5
D gene: TRBD2
V gene: TRBV5-1
clone size: .
CDR3 DNA: TGCGCCAGCAGCTTGGGGGGGGGAGTAGGAGCCCACCAAGAGACCCAGTACTTC
CDR3 protein: CASSLGGGVGAHQETQYF

J gene: TRBJ2-5
D gene: .
V gene: TRBV21-1
clone size: .
CDR3 DNA: TGTGCCAGCAGGGGGACTAGCTTCTCGGAGACCCAGTACTTC
CDR3 protein: CASRGTSFSETQYF

J gene: TRBJ1-5
D gene: .
V gene: TRBV6-4
clone size: .
CDR3 DNA: TGTGCCAGCAGGGGCAGGGGATCGTTAAGACAGCCCCAGCATTTT
CDR3 protein: CASRGRGSLRQPQHF

J gene: TRBJ2-2
D gene: TRBD1
V gene: TRBV9
clone size: .
CDR3 DNA: TGTGCCAGCAGCCAGGGGGCGAGCACCGGGGAGCTGTTTTTT
CDR3 protein: CASSQGASTGELFF

J gene: TRBJ1-5
D gene: .
V gene: TRBV10-3
clone size: .
CDR3 DNA: TGTGCCATCAGCGACAGGTATAGCAATCAGCCCCAGCATTTT
CDR3 protein: CAISDRYSNQPQHF

J gene: TRBJ1-1
D gene: TRBD1
V gene: TRBV28
clone size: .
CDR3 DNA: TGTGCCAGCAGTTTTGGGCCCCTTGGGACAGGGAAAGACACCGAAGCTTTCTTT
CDR3 protein: CASSFGPLGTGKDTEAFF

J gene: TRBJ2-7
D gene: TRBD2
V gene: TRBV28
clone size: .
CDR3 DNA: TGTGCCAGCAGCCTCTATCTAGCGGGAGGTCTGCACGAGCAGTACTTC
CDR3 protein: CASSLYLAGGLHEQYF

J gene: TRBJ2-6
D gene: .
V gene: TRBV2
clone size: .
CDR3 DNA: TGTGCCAGCAGTGAACGGGGGTCCGGGGCCAACGTCCTGACTTTC
CDR3 protein: CASSERGSGANVLTF

J gene: TRBJ2-1
D gene: .
V gene: TRBV7-2
clone size: .
CDR3 DNA: TGTGCCAGCAGCTTGGATACTAGCTGGTACAATGAGCAGTTCTTC
CDR3 protein: CASSLDTSWYNEQFF

J gene: TRBJ2-1
D gene: TRBD2
V gene: TRBV4-1
clone size: .
CDR3 DNA: TGCGCCAGCAGCGACCGTAGGACTAGCGGGCTCAATGAGCAGTTCTTC
CDR3 protein: CASSDRRTSGLNEQFF

J gene: TRBJ2-5
D gene: TRBD1
V gene: TRBV7-2
clone size: .
CDR3 DNA: TGTGCCAGCAGCTTAGCCGGGACAGGGGGCTGGGAGACCCAGTACTTC
CDR3 protein: CASSLAGTGGWETQYF

J gene: TRBJ2-7
D gene: TRBD1
V gene: TRBV4-1
clone size: .
CDR3 DNA: TGCGCCAGCAGCCAAGACCAACGAAGGGCGACAGGGGGCCAGGACGAGCAGTACTTC
CDR3 protein: CASSQDQRRATGGQDEQYF

J gene: TRBJ2-1
D gene: TRBD1
V gene: TRBV28
clone size: .
CDR3 DNA: TGTGCCAGCAGCCCCGGGACAGCAAGCTCCTACAATGAGCAGTTCTTC
CDR3 protein: CASSPGTASSYNEQFF

J gene: TRBJ2-1
D gene: TRBD2
V gene: TRBV27
clone size: .
CDR3 DNA: TGTGCCAGCAGTTTAAGGCGGGGGGCAGCGCTGAGGACCTACAATGAGCAGTTCTTC
CDR3 protein: CASSLRRGAALRTYNEQFF

J gene: TRBJ2-7
D gene: .
V gene: TRBV5-6
clone size: .
CDR3 DNA: TGTGCCAGCAGCTTAATTAGCTCCTACGAGCAGTACTTC
CDR3 protein: CASSLISSYEQYF

J gene: TRBJ2-1
D gene: .
V gene: TRBV19
clone size: few
CDR3 DNA: TGTGCCAGTAGTATAGATACGACGGAGGTAGATGAGCAGTTCTTC
CDR3 protein: CASSIDTTEVDEQFF

J gene: TRBJ1-3
D gene: .
V gene: TRBV15
clone size: .
CDR3 DNA: TGTGCCACCAGCACCAACAGGGGAAACACCATATATTTT
CDR3 protein: CATSTNRGNTIYF

J gene: TRBJ1-3
D gene: .
V gene: TRBV19
clone size: .
CDR3 DNA: TGTGCCAGTAGTATAGGACCCGGGAACACCATATATTTT
CDR3 protein: CASSIGPGNTIYF

J gene: TRBJ1-2
D gene: .
V gene: TRBV21-1
clone size: .
CDR3 DNA: TGTGCCAGCAGCAAATCCCGGACAGGGGACTATGGCTACACCTTC
CDR3 protein: CASSKSRTGDYGYTF

J gene: TRBJ2-1
D gene: TRBD1
V gene: TRBV5-1
clone size: .
CDR3 DNA: TGCGCCAGCAGCCCCCGAGGACAGGAGCCCTACAATGAGCAGTTCTTC
CDR3 protein: CASSPRGQEPYNEQFF

J gene: TRBJ1-5
D gene: .
V gene: TRBV10-2
clone size: .
CDR3 DNA: TGCGCCAGCGGGGGGAGGGGAAGCAATCAGCCCCAGCATTTT
CDR3 protein: CASGGRGSNQPQHF

J gene: TRBJ1-5
D gene: .
V gene: TRBV30
clone size: few
CDR3 DNA: TGTGCCTGGAGTGTTTGGGACAACCGATCCTATCAGCCCCAGCATTTT
CDR3 protein: CAWSVWDNRSYQPQHF

J gene: TRBJ1-2
D gene: TRBD1
V gene: TRBV18
clone size: once
CDR3 DNA: TGTGCCAGCTCACCACAGCTCGGACAGGGGGGTAATGGCTACACCTTC
CDR3 protein: CASSPQLGQGGNGYTF

J gene: TRBJ2-3
D gene: TRBD1
V gene: TRBV5-4
clone size: .
CDR3 DNA: TGTGCCAGCAGCCCGAGGACAGGGGTCATCAAGCAGTATTTT
CDR3 protein: CASSPRTGVIKQYF

J gene: TRBJ2-3
D gene: .
V gene: TRBV27
clone size: .
CDR3 DNA: TGTGCCAGCAGCCAACGGGGAATCCATACGCAGTATTTT
CDR3 protein: CASSQRGIHTQYF

J gene: TRBJ2-1
D gene: TRBD2
V gene: TRBV7-9
clone size: .
CDR3 DNA: TGTGCCAGCTCTGGGACTAGCGGGAGGTTCACCTACAATGAGCAGTTCTTC
CDR3 protein: CASSGTSGRFTYNEQFF

J gene: TRBJ2-2
D gene: TRBD2
V gene: TRBV28
clone size: .
CDR3 DNA: TGTGCCAGCAGTCCCCTCTTGGGCGCGGGGGGGGCCGGGGAGCTGTTTTTT
CDR3 protein: CASSPLLGAGGAGELFF

J gene: TRBJ1-3
D gene: .
V gene: TRBV18
clone size: .
CDR3 DNA: TGTGCCAGCTCACCACAGGGAGGGAGCTCTGGAAACACCATATATTTT
CDR3 protein: CASSPQGGSSGNTIYF

J gene: TRBJ2-1
D gene: .
V gene: TRBV7-3
clone size: .
CDR3 DNA: TGTGCCAGCAGCTTGGGGGGGCCGTCCAATGAGCAGTTCTTC
CDR3 protein: CASSLGGPSNEQFF

J gene: TRBJ2-3
D gene: TRBD2
V gene: TRBV18
clone size: .
CDR3 DNA: TGTGCCAGCTCAGAGGCGGGGGTGACAGATACGCAGTATTTT
CDR3 protein: CASSEAGVTDTQYF

J gene: TRBJ2-5
D gene: .
V gene: TRBV7-2
clone size: .
CDR3 DNA: TGTGCCAGCAGCTCTCGAGAGGCAGGGGAGACCCAGTACTTC
CDR3 protein: CASSSREAGETQYF

J gene: TRBJ2-1
D gene: .
V gene: TRBV11-2
clone size: .
CDR3 DNA: TGTGCCAGCAGCCCAAATCCATCAAAGCAGTTCTTC
CDR3 protein: CASSPNPSKQFF

J gene: TRBJ2-2
D gene: .
V gene: TRBV9
clone size: .
CDR3 DNA: TGTGCCAGCAGCGTACGAAGGGGGAACACCGGGGAGCTGTTTTTT
CDR3 protein: CASSVRRGNTGELFF

J gene: TRBJ1-2
D gene: .
V gene: TRBV6-1
clone size: .
CDR3 DNA: TGTGCCAGCAGTTCCGAACCTGGGGGCGGCTACACCTTC
CDR3 protein: CASSSEPGGGYTF

J gene: TRBJ1-3
D gene: .
V gene: TRBV15
clone size: .
CDR3 DNA: TGTGCCACCACGTCGGGGGGGCCTGGAAACACCATATATTTT
CDR3 protein: CATTSGGPGNTIYF

J gene: TRBJ2-3
D gene: TRBD2
V gene: TRBV27
clone size: .
CDR3 DNA: TGTGCCAGCAGTTTACCCCCACTAGCGGGAGTAGTAGGTACGCAGTATTTT
CDR3 protein: CASSLPPLAGVVGTQYF

J gene: TRBJ2-7
D gene: .
V gene: TRBV11-2
clone size: .
CDR3 DNA: TGTGCCAGCAGCTTAGGGGCTCAGGGTTCGGGCGAGCAGTACTTC
CDR3 protein: CASSLGAQGSGEQYF

J gene: TRBJ2-3
D gene: .
V gene: TRBV6-4
clone size: few
CDR3 DNA: TGTGCCAGCAGTCTAGGACTATCACCTGTTAATACGCAGTATTTT
CDR3 protein: CASSLGLSPVNTQYF

J gene: TRBJ2-3
D gene: .
V gene: TRBV6-1
clone size: .
CDR3 DNA: TGTGCCAGCAGTTCCAGGGGAATTAGGACAGATACGCAGTATTTT
CDR3 protein: CASSSRGIRTDTQYF

J gene: TRBJ2-2
D gene: TRBD2
V gene: TRBV4-2
clone size: .
CDR3 DNA: TGTGCCAGCAGCCCAGGGACTAGTGGAACCGGGGAGCTGTTTTTT
CDR3 protein: CASSPGTSGTGELFF

J gene: TRBJ1-6
D gene: .
V gene: TRBV2
clone size: .
CDR3 DNA: TGTGCCAGCAGTGAAGCAGGGGTTTCTAGTTCACCCCTCCACTTT
CDR3 protein: CASSEAGVSSSPLHF

J gene: TRBJ2-1
D gene: .
V gene: TRBV11-2
clone size: .
CDR3 DNA: TGTGCCAGCAGCTTAGACCGCAATGAGCAGTTCTTC
CDR3 protein: CASSLDRNEQFF

J gene: TRBJ2-3
D gene: .
V gene: TRBV18
clone size: .
CDR3 DNA: TGTGCCAGCTCACCAACCCTAGTCGGGAGCACAGATACGCAGTATTTT
CDR3 protein: CASSPTLVGSTDTQYF

J gene: TRBJ2-6
D gene: .
V gene: TRBV6-4
clone size: .
CDR3 DNA: TGTGCCAGCAGTGACACCCGGACTCCCCCCCCCGTATCTGGGGCCAACGTCCTGACTTTC
CDR3 protein: CASSDTRTPPPVSGANVLTF

J gene: TRBJ1-2
D gene: .
V gene: TRBV11-2
clone size: .
CDR3 DNA: TGTGCCAGCAGCTTAGGCGGGACGGCCCTCTATGGCTACACCTTC
CDR3 protein: CASSLGGTALYGYTF

J gene: TRBJ2-5
D gene: TRBD2
V gene: TRBV9
clone size: .
CDR3 DNA: TGTGCCAGCAGCTTTCGACTAGCCGGGGAGACCCAGTACTTC
CDR3 protein: CASSFRLAGETQYF

J gene: TRBJ1-6
D gene: .
V gene: TRBV18
clone size: few
CDR3 DNA: TGTGCCAGCTCACCGGAGGTCATGCACGCCTATAATTCACCCCTCCACTTT
CDR3 protein: CASSPEVMHAYNSPLHF

J gene: TRBJ2-3
D gene: TRBD2
V gene: TRBV5-4
clone size: .
CDR3 DNA: TGTGCCAGCAGCCCCCAAATACTAGCGGGGAACACAGATACGCAGTATTTT
CDR3 protein: CASSPQILAGNTDTQYF

J gene: TRBJ2-1
D gene: .
V gene: TRBV6-6
clone size: .
CDR3 DNA: TGTGCCACCCTAGCCCTGCACGGCAACAATGAGCAGTTCTTC
CDR3 protein: CATLALHGNNEQFF

J gene: TRBJ1-1
D gene: .
V gene: TRBV7-9
clone size: .
CDR3 DNA: TGTGCCAGCAGCCCACAGGGAAATGAAGCTTTCTTT
CDR3 protein: CASSPQGNEAFF

J gene: TRBJ2-3
D gene: .
V gene: TRBV18
clone size: .
CDR3 DNA: TGTGCCAGCTCACCTTCACTGAATCTGGATACGCAGTATTTT
CDR3 protein: CASSPSLNLDTQYF

J gene: TRBJ1-3
D gene: .
V gene: TRBV7-7
clone size: .
CDR3 DNA: TGTGCTAGCAGCGCAGGGTCTACCTCTGGAAACACCATATATTTT
CDR3 protein: CASSAGSTSGNTIYF

J gene: TRBJ1-5
D gene: TRBD1
V gene: TRBV7-9
clone size: .
CDR3 DNA: TGTGCCAGCAGCCAGACAGGGGGGCGGCAGCCCCAGCATTTT
CDR3 protein: CASSQTGGRQPQHF

J gene: TRBJ2-1
D gene: TRBD2
V gene: TRBV7-8
clone size: .
CDR3 DNA: TGTGCCAGCAGCTTCCTCCGGGAGGCTCCCCCGTTCTTC
CDR3 protein: CASSFLREAPPFF